One sample yielded the 9 T cell receptor beta chains listed below, sequenced in a study of spatial heterogeneity in lung cancer. Time point denoted: sample taken at primary tumor resection. The input material, whole RNA from tumor, nontumor lung or frozen PBMC, was sequenced unsorted. From the 5' RACE reads, TCRdb called clonotypes with MiXCR, one entry per CDR3 protein. This sample yields roughly 10,000 distinct CDR3 sequences, of which roughly 3.5% are seen a single time; less than 65% belongs to the top ten. Sample: PBMCs, taken at surgery. The origin of the receptors is a female donor with early-stage non-small cell lung cancer.

This clonotype has a count of ten or more. This beta chain slipped into a library made for alpha chains as a stray read, so its size is not meaningful. This rearrangement joins TRBV4-1 to TRBJ1-4; D remains unclear. The CDR3 runs to 18 residues. V dropped 0 bases and J dropped 7 bases, with 21 bases sitting between them. The germline gives CDR1 MGHRA, CDR2 YSYEKL. CDR3 sequence reads: CASSQDDHLTTISEKLFF. Here the CDR3 DNA reads TGCGCCAGCAGCCAAGACGACCATCTGACCACAATCAGTGAAAAACTGTTTTTT.

This clonotype occurred once. The library was built for alpha chains, so this beta chain is an off-target read and its size means little. The rearrangement joins TRBV7-3 to TRBJ2-5, with 11 bases matching TRBD2. The germline V gene encodes CDR1 SGHTA and CDR2 FQGTGA. The junction had 6 bases not matched to a gene; V was cut back by 5 bases and J by 4 bases. The CDR3 length is 15 residues. CDR3 in amino acids: CASSIAGGPVETQYF. CDR3 nucleotides: TGTGCCAGCAGCATAGCGGGAGGGCCCGTAGAGACCCAGTACTTC. Complete variable domain (other parts from reference TRBV7-3 and TRBJ2-5): GAGVSQTPSNKVTEKGKYVELRCDPISGHTALYWYRQSLGQGPEFLIYFQGTGAADDSGLPNDRFFAVRPEGSVSTLKIQRTERGDSAVYLCASSIAGGPVETQYFGPGTRLLVL.

This clonotype has ten or more counts. With the library built for alpha chains, this beta chain is off target and its frequency is not meaningful. The chain joins TRBV4-3 to TRBJ1-2; 9 nucleotides agree with TRBD1. The V gene's germline CDR1 is LGHNA and CDR2 YSLEER. Trimming took 1 base from V and 4 from J; bases not matched to a gene: 4. The CDR3 length is 15 residues. CDR3 nucleotides: TGCGCCAGCAGCCAAGGGACAGGGGTGGGCTATGGCTACACCTTC. It codes for CASSQGTGVGYGYTF.

This clonotype has a single count. Little can be read into the size of this beta chain, an off-target read in a library designed for alpha chains. The V and J genes are TRBV12-1 and TRBJ2-7; the table's TRBD1 call for D was not verified on the DNA. TRBV12-1 is reported as a pseudogene. The CDR3 covers 15 residues. This CDR3 reads CASSFERDATYEQYF. The CDR3 nucleotides read TGTGCCAGCAGCTTTGAAAGGGACGCCACCTACGAGCAGTACTTC.

This clonotype was counted ten times or more. A library prepared for alpha chains yielded this beta chain as an off-target read; its size is of little meaning. The chain employs TRBV6-5 and TRBJ2-7, with 7 positions matching TRBD1. Germline assignment: CDR1 MNHEY and CDR2 SVGAGI. Trimming at V came to 5 bases and at J to 3 bases, leaving 10 bases not matched to a gene. The CDR3 sequence is 15 residues long. CDR3 sequence reads: CASSRTGEPYYEQYF. As DNA, the CDR3 is TGTGCCAGCAGTAGAACAGGGGAACCCTACTACGAGCAGTACTTC.

This clonotype was seen a handful of times. This beta chain is off target for a library built for alpha chains, so its abundance means little. This sequence joins TRBV13 and TRBJ2-1, with 8 bases that match TRBD1. Unmatched junction bases numbered 8, after V lost 6 bases and J lost 7 bases. The CDR3 is 14 amino acids. Germline V gene lookup returns CDR1 PRHDT and CDR2 FYEKMQ (reference sequence). CDR3 coding DNA: TGTGCCAGCAGACCCTGGACAGGGAAGAATGAGCAGTTCTTC. This codes for CASRPWTGKNEQFF.

This clonotype has at least ten counts. The library was built for alpha chains, so this beta chain is an off-target read and its size means little. The chain couples TRBV29-1 to TRBJ1-2; no clear D gene. V lost 4 bases to trimming and J lost 5 bases, with 11 bases between them. Germline V CDR1 and CDR2: SQVTM, ANQGSEA. The CDR3 loop spans 12 amino acids. This CDR3 reads CSVAPLGYGYTF. For the CDR3, the DNA is TGCAGCGTTGCCCCTCTAGGGTATGGCTACACCTTC.

Judged by abundance, this clonotype is medium-sized. This beta chain lies outside the target of a library built for alpha chains; its clone size means little. The CDR3 DNA reads TGTGCCAGCAGATTCGGACTAGTCCCAACCGGGGAGCTGTTTTTT. This encodes CASRFGLVPTGELFF. The chain couples TRBV6-2 or TRBV6-3 to TRBJ2-2; 7 bases map to TRBD2. Germline V gives CDR1 MNHEY, CDR2 SVGEGT. J gave up 5 bases and V 6 bases, and 9 bases lay outside the gene matches. The CDR3 runs 15 residues.

This clonotype was seen repeatedly, ten times or more. The library was designed around alpha chains, so this beta chain is a stray read whose abundance carries little weight. The V gene is TRBV29-1, the J gene TRBJ2-7; unclear D gene. V dropped 2 bases and J dropped 3 bases, with 11 bases sitting between them. This CDR3 region has 13 residues. CDR1 and CDR2 from the germline V gene are SQVTM and ANQGSEA. CDR3 sequence: CSVERAGSYEQYF. The CDR3 DNA sequence: TGCAGCGTTGAAAGGGCAGGTAGCTACGAGCAGTACTTC.